The next 29 T cell receptor beta chains were all read from a single sample in a study of graft-versus-host responses after intestinal transplantation. These TCRs' antigens remain unknown. Here immunoSEQ multiplex PCR was the method, and the copy in TCRdb shows in-frame clones only, minus some. The table has more than 85,000 clones, roughly 90% seen once. Source: unstimulated CD8+ T cells sorted from spleen or lymph node cells, taken before transplant. These receptors came from a human donor who was the organ donor for an intestinal transplant.

This chain connects TRBV25-1 to TRBJ2-3; D is ambiguous. CDR3 length: 13 residues. Trimming left V 1 base short and J 6 bases short, with 8 bases between. The V gene's germline CDR1 is MGHDK and CDR2 SYGVNS. CDR3 bases: TGTGCCAGCAGTGAATCTCGAGGCGATACGCAGTATTTT. It encodes CASSESRGDTQYF.

The CDR3 bases are TGTGCCAGCAGTTCCGGGACTAGGTGGGATACGCAGTATTTT. Encoded protein: CASSSGTRWDTQYF. V and J are TRBV27 and TRBJ2-3, with TRBD2 matching over 8 bases. The CDR3 is 14 amino acids. Germline CDR1 reads MNHEY; CDR2 reads SMNVEV (reference sequence). V shed 4 bases, J shed 6 bases, and the junction held 6 bases outside the gene matches.

The chain employs TRBV19 and TRBJ2-1, with TRBD2 identical over 7 bases. CDR1 and CDR2 (germline): LNHDA, SQIVND (reference sequence). Trimming removed 7 bases from V and 8 bases from J; junction bases left unmatched: 8. This CDR3 comprises 13 residues. CDR3: CASKRAGVDEQFF. The CDR3 nucleotides read TGTGCCAGTAAGAGGGCGGGAGTGGATGAGCAGTTCTTC.

This rearrangement joins TRBV27 to TRBJ1-1; perhaps TRBD1 as D (5 bases). Germline assignment: CDR1 MNHEY and CDR2 SMNVEV (reference sequence). The CDR3 has 13 residues. V lost 3 bases to trimming and J lost 3 bases, with 8 bases between them. The CDR3: CASSFGGDTEAFF. The CDR3 DNA follows: TGTGCCAGCAGTTTCGGGGGGGACACTGAAGCTTTCTTT.

This chain joins TRBV6-1 and TRBJ2-1; possible D gene TRBD1, 6 bases. Trimming removed 1 base at V and 7 bases at J, with 20 bases between. The CDR3 extends over 17 amino acids. Germline CDR1 reads MNHNS; CDR2 reads SASEGT. CDR3 DNA: TGTGCCAGCAGTGAAGGATGGGACAACATCAAGGCGAATGAGCAGTTCTTC. Amino acids: CASSEGWDNIKANEQFF.

The gene calls are TRBV19 and TRBJ2-7; 12 positions match TRBD2. Germline trimming cut 2 bases from V and 5 bases from J; bases unmatched to any gene: 13. The CDR3 totals 18 residues. Germline V gene sequence: CDR1 LNHDA, CDR2 SQIVND (reference sequence). The CDR3 here is CASSIWLTSGSTPHEQYF. DNA for the CDR3: TGTGCCAGTAGTATATGGTTGACTAGCGGGAGTACCCCCCACGAGCAGTACTTC.

The CDR3 region is CASSLAGFRVQGDYGYTF. The CDR3 bases are TGTGCCAGCAGCTTGGCCGGTTTTAGGGTGCAGGGCGACTATGGCTACACCTTC. The chain joins TRBV5-4 to TRBJ1-2, with D possibly TRBD1 on 5 matching bases. The CDR3 has 18 residues. V lost 0 bases, J lost 3 bases, and 21 bases lay in between. Germline lookup yields CDR1 SGHNT and CDR2 YYREEE (reference sequence). Filled out from reference TRBV5-4 and TRBJ1-2, the complete variable domain reads ETGVTQSPTHLIKTRGQQVTLRCSSQSGHNTVSWYQQALGQGPQFIFQYYREEENGRGNFPPRFSGLQFPNYSSELNVNALELDDSALYLCASSLAGFRVQGDYGYTFGSGTRLTVV.

The V and J genes are TRBV11-3 and TRBJ2-1, with a tentative D call TRBD2 (5 bases). This CDR3 spans 16 amino acids. Germline loops: CDR1 SGHNT, CDR2 YENEEA. V lost 0 bases, J lost 2 bases, and 11 bases lay in between. This chain's CDR3 is CASSLEGGSPYNEQFF. The CDR3 DNA reads TGTGCCAGCAGCTTAGAAGGAGGTTCCCCCTACAATGAGCAGTTCTTC. The full variable domain, its missing parts supplied by reference TRBV11-3 and TRBJ2-1, is EAGVVQSPRYKIIEKKQPVAFWCNPISGHNTLYWYLQNLGQGPELLIRYENEEAVDDSQLPKDRFSAERLKGVDSTLKIQPAELGDSAVYLCASSLEGGSPYNEQFFGPGTRLTVL.

The chain combines TRBV28 with TRBJ2-1, with D perhaps matching TRBD1 (5 bases). Trimming stripped 2 bases from V and 3 bases from J, with 17 bases between. Germline CDR1 reads MDHEN; CDR2 reads SYDVKM. The CDR3 extends over 17 amino acids. This chain's CDR3 is CASSLLQGNGLYNEQFF. In nucleotides, the CDR3 is TGTGCCAGCAGTTTACTTCAGGGTAACGGTCTCTACAATGAGCAGTTCTTC.

This clone was recorded only once. This chain connects TRBV27 to TRBJ2-5, with D perhaps TRBD1 (6 bases). V lost 3 bases and J 1 base, leaving 9 bases between the germline ends. Germline CDR1 and CDR2: MNHEY and SMNVEV (reference sequence). The CDR3 has 14 amino acids. This CDR3 reads CASSFWDTQETQYF. The DNA of the CDR3 is TGTGCCAGCAGTTTCTGGGACACCCAAGAGACCCAGTACTTC.

The chain joins TRBV15 to TRBJ2-2; tentative D call: TRBD2 (5 bases). Trimming removed 5 bases from V and 6 bases from J, with 16 bases in between. This CDR3 comprises 15 residues. The germline CDR1 and CDR2 sequences are LNHNV and YYDKDF (reference sequence). The CDR3 loop reads CATSAQITGSGELFF. DNA for the CDR3: TGTGCCACCAGCGCCCAGATAACGGGGTCCGGGGAGCTGTTTTTT. The full variable domain, completed using reference TRBV15 and TRBJ2-2, is DAMVIQNPRYQVTQFGKPVTLSCSQTLNHNVMYWYQQKSSQAPKLLFHYYDKDFNNEADTPDNFQSRRPNTSFCFLDIRSPGLGDTAMYLCATSAQITGSGELFFGEGSRLTVL.

The chain has TRBV28 and TRBJ2-5; the match to TRBD2 covers 12 bases. Germline CDR1 MDHEN, CDR2 SYDVKM. The CDR3 runs to 14 residues. V shed 10 bases and J 5 bases; nucleotides not matched to a gene: 8. The CDR3 DNA reads as TGTGCCATTAGACTAGCGGGAGCCTCGGAGACCCAGTACTTC. It encodes CAIRLAGASETQYF.

This rearrangement joins TRBV30 to TRBJ1-2; D is undetermined. From germline, CDR1 is GTSNPN and CDR2 SVGIG (reference sequence). The V end lost 5 bases, the J end lost 5 bases, and 15 bases lay between the germline ends. The CDR3 is 13 residues long. For the CDR3, the DNA is TGTGCCTGGGAGGGAGTTGTTCGGTATGGCTACACCTTC. Protein product: CAWEGVVRYGYTF.

The V and J genes are TRBV15 and TRBJ1-3; tentatively, D is TRBD1 (6 bases). This CDR3 has 16 residues. Germline V gene lookup returns CDR1 LNHNV and CDR2 YYDKDF (reference sequence). The germline V and J ends were trimmed by 1 base and 1 base, with 11 bases remaining between them. CDR3 loop: CATSRGTDFSGNTIYF. CDR3 DNA: TGTGCCACCAGCAGAGGGACAGACTTTTCTGGAAACACCATATATTTT.

This chain uses TRBV11-2 with TRBJ1-2; 12 bases line up with TRBD1. This CDR3 has 17 amino acids. The V segment lost 5 bases and the J segment 1 base; nucleotides outside the gene matches: 8. Germline CDR1 SGHAT, CDR2 FQNNGV. The DNA for the CDR3 is TGTGCCAGCAGCGCAGGGACAGGGGGCCTCGTTAACTATGGCTACACCTTC. Its protein product is CASSAGTGGLVNYGYTF.

This clone was detected only once. The V call is TRBV7-2, the J call TRBJ2-3; D unclear. Trimming removed 4 bases at V and 2 bases at J, with 7 bases between. The germline CDR1 and CDR2 sequences are SGHTA and FQGNSA. CDR3 size: 13 residues. The CDR3 coding sequence is TGTGCCAGCAGCTCCTACTACACAGATACGCAGTATTTT. Its protein is CASSSYYTDTQYF.

The CDR3 DNA is TGTGCCTTAAACCCGGGGGGAGGCGGCTACACCTTC. Its protein is CALNPGGGGYTF. V is TRBV30 and J is TRBJ1-2; tentatively, D is TRBD1 (5 bases). V was pared by 7 bases and J by 8 bases, with 17 bases between. The CDR3 has 12 amino acids. From germline, CDR1 is GTSNPN and CDR2 SVGIG (reference sequence).

The chain employs TRBV29-1 and TRBJ2-5; D may be TRBD2 (6 bases). V lost 4 bases, J lost 2 bases, and 20 bases lay in between. Germline values: CDR1 SQVTM, CDR2 ANQGSEA. The length of the CDR3 is 16 residues. CDR3 protein: CSVAPFSVGGQETQYF. Here the CDR3 DNA reads TGCAGCGTTGCCCCGTTCAGCGTGGGGGGTCAAGAGACCCAGTACTTC.

This clone was detected once. This rearrangement joins TRBV2 to TRBJ2-2; no definite D call. The CDR3 contains 14 residues. CDR1 and CDR2 from the germline V gene are SNHLY and FYNNEI. The V end was cut by 6 bases, the J end by 3 bases, with 11 bases between. In nucleotides, the CDR3 is TGTGCCAGCAGGAGCTCCGGGTACACCGGGGAGCTGTTTTTT. Amino acids: CASRSSGYTGELFF.

This chain connects TRBV9 to TRBJ2-2; D is uncertain. Germline values: CDR1 SGDLS, CDR2 YYNGEE. CDR3 length equals 13 residues. The V and J ends lost 4 bases and 6 bases respectively, with 10 bases between them. The CDR3 reads CASSPHLSGELFF. In nucleotides, the CDR3 is TGTGCCAGCAGCCCACATCTGTCCGGGGAGCTGTTTTTT.

The chain has TRBV30 and TRBJ1-1, with TRBD1 matching over 8 bases. Germline V gives CDR1 GTSNPN, CDR2 SVGIG (reference sequence). The CDR3 runs 13 residues. Trimming cost V 5 bases and J 10 bases; bases outside gene matches: 12. This CDR3 is CAWGGGTGSGAFF. The CDR3 nucleotides are TGTGCCTGGGGTGGGGGGACAGGCTCCGGAGCTTTCTTT.

V is TRBV4-1 and J is TRBJ2-7, with 10 positions matching TRBD1. The junction had 5 bases not matched to a gene; V was cut back by 4 bases and J by 2 bases. Germline V gene lookup returns CDR1 MGHRA and CDR2 YSYEKL. The CDR3 totals 15 residues. DNA of the CDR3: TGCGCCAGCAGCCGACCGGGACAGGGGACCTACGAGCAGTACTTC. It translates to CASSRPGQGTYEQYF.

V and J are TRBV11-3 and TRBJ2-4; D is perhaps TRBD1 (5 bases). Germline loops: CDR1 SGHNT, CDR2 YENEEA. The V and J ends lost 3 bases and 16 bases respectively, with 13 bases between them. This CDR3 has 11 residues. As DNA, the CDR3 is TGTGCCAGCAGCTTTGGACACCTCAGTTACTTC. Its translation: CASSFGHLSYF.

The DNA of the CDR3 is TGTGCCAGCAGTTACTCCCAGGGAATCTACGAGCAGTACTTC. Encoded protein: CASSYSQGIYEQYF. The chain combines TRBV6-6 with TRBJ2-7, with a possible D match to TRBD1 (5 bases). This CDR3 contains 14 residues. Between the trimmed V and J ends, which lost 0 bases and 3 bases, there was a span of 9 bases. Germline CDR1 and CDR2: MNHNY and SVGAGI (reference sequence).

Written as DNA, the CDR3 is TGTGCCAGCAGCAGAAACTGGAGCAGGGAAGTGGCGGAATCGGCTTTCTTT. As protein: CASSRNWSREVAESAFF. The chain combines TRBV21-1 with TRBJ1-1; TRBD1, the D gene given by the table, was not confirmed from the DNA. TRBV21-1 is shown as a pseudogene. This CDR3 region has 17 residues.

The chain has TRBV7-2 and TRBJ2-7, with a possible D match to TRBD2 (5 bases). V lost 3 bases, J lost 0 bases, and 9 bases lay in between. The CDR3 extends over 14 amino acids. Germline-derived CDR1 and CDR2 are SGHTA and FQGNSA. The CDR3 is CASSFGSSSYEQYF. Written as DNA, the CDR3 is TGTGCCAGCAGCTTTGGGAGCAGCTCCTACGAGCAGTACTTC.

This chain links TRBV7-9 with TRBJ2-2, with TRBD2 as a possible D gene (7 bases). This CDR3 is built from 17 residues. The germline V gene encodes CDR1 SEHNR and CDR2 FQNEAQ (reference sequence). Trimming took 2 bases from V and 0 from J, leaving 13 bases between them. The CDR3: CASSLLGGATNTGELFF. The CDR3 coding sequence is TGTGCCAGCAGCTTATTAGGGGGGGCCACGAACACCGGGGAGCTGTTTTTT.

The V call is TRBV27, the J call TRBJ1-5; TRBD1 might be the D (6 bases). This CDR3 comprises 14 residues. V gave up 6 bases and J gave up 7 bases, with 16 bases separating them. CDR1 MNHEY and CDR2 SMNVEV come from the germline V gene (reference sequence). CDR3: CASSLTGEGQPQHF. As DNA, the CDR3 is TGTGCCAGCAGCCTGACAGGTGAAGGGCAGCCCCAGCATTTT.

This sequence joins TRBV5-4 and TRBJ1-6; TRBD1 is a possible D gene (6 bases). V was trimmed by 3 bases and J by 11 bases, leaving 12 bases between them. Germline values: CDR1 SGHNT, CDR2 YYREEE (reference sequence). The CDR3 consists of 13 residues. The CDR3 is CASSSFRQAPLHF. In nucleotides, the CDR3 is TGTGCCAGCAGCTCCTTTCGACAGGCACCCCTCCACTTT. Full variable domain (outside the CDR3, taken from reference TRBV5-4 and TRBJ1-6): ETGVTQSPTHLIKTRGQQVTLRCSSQSGHNTVSWYQQALGQGPQFIFQYYREEENGRGNFPPRFSGLQFPNYSSELNVNALELDDSALYLCASSSFRQAPLHFGNGTRLTVT.